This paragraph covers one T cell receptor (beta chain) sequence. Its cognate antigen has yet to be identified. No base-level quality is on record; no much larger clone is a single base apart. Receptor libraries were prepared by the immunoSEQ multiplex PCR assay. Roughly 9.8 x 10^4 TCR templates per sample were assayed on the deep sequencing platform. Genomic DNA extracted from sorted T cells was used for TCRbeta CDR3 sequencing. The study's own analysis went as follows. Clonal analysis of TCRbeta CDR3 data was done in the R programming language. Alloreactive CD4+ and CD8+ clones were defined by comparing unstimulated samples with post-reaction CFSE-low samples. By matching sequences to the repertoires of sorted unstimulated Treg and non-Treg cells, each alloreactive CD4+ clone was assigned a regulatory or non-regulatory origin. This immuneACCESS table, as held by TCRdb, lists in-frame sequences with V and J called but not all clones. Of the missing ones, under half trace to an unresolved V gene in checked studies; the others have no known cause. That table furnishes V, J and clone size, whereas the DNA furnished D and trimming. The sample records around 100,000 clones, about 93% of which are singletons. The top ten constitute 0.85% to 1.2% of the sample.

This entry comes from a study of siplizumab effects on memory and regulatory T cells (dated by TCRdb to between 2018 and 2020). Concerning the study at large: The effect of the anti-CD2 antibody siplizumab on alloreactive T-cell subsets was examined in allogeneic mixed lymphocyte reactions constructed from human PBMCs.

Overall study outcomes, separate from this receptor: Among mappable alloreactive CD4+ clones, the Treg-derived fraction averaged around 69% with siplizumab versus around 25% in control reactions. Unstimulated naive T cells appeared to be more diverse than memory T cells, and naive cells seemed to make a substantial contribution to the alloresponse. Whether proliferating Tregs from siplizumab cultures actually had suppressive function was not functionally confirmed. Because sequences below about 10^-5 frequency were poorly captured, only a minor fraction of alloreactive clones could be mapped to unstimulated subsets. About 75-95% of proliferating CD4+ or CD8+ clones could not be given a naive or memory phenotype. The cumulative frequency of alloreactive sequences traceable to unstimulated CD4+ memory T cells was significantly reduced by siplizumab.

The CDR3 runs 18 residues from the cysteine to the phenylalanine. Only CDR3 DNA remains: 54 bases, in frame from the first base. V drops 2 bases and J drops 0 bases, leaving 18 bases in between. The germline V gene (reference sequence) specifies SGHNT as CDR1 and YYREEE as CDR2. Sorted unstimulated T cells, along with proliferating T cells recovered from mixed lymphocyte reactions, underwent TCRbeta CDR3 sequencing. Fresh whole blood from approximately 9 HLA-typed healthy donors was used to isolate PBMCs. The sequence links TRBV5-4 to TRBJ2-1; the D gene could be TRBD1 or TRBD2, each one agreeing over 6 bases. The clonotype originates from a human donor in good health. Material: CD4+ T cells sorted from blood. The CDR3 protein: CASSLGGRGGGSYNEQFF. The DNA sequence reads TGTGCCAGCAGCTTAGGGGGGAGAGGAGGGGGCTCCTACAATGAGCAGTTCTTC.